Shown below are 14 T cell receptor beta chains from a single sample sequenced in a study of Graves' ophthalmopathy and Graves' hyperthyroidism. RNA transcripts were the source from which TCR beta CDR3 regions were amplified. After a first-round RT-PCR with HTBI primers, a second-round multiplex PCR was run. TCRdb reanalysed the multiplex PCR reads using MiXCR and keeps one entry per CDR3 protein. This table has some 210,000 distinct CDR3 sequences, 25% to 30% appearing once. The specimen was peripheral blood. These receptors all stem from a man aged 50 or older with Graves' ophthalmopathy.

This clonotype was seen at least ten times. CDR3 in amino acids: CASTSPGVSNEKLFF. In DNA form, the CDR3 reads TGTGCCAGCACCTCTCCAGGTGTTTCGAATGAAAAACTGTTTTTT. This rearrangement joins TRBV28 to TRBJ1-4; D is uncertain. Germline CDR1 reads MDHEN; CDR2 reads SYDVKM. CDR3 size: 15 residues. Trimming stripped 7 bases from V and 5 bases from J, with 17 bases between.

The chain has TRBV27 and TRBJ1-6, with TRBD1 matching 7 bases. The CDR3 loop spans 13 amino acids. CDR1 MNHEY and CDR2 SMNVEV come from the germline V gene (reference sequence). Trimming cost V 10 bases and J 7 bases; bases outside gene matches: 7. CDR3 region: CATCGTANSPLHF. CDR3 in DNA: TGTGCCACCTGTGGGACAGCCAATTCACCCCTCCACTTT.

This clonotype has at least ten counts. The chain is built from TRBV12-3 or TRBV12-4 and TRBJ1-5; 8 bases map to TRBD1. V lost 6 bases and J lost 3; bases outside the gene matches: 7. The CDR3 runs 15 residues. The CDR3 spells CASRSTGGNNQPQHF. The CDR3 DNA reads as TGTGCCAGCAGAAGTACAGGGGGAAACAATCAGCCCCAGCATTTT.

This clonotype was observed at least ten times. The chain couples TRBV10-3 to TRBJ2-7; 7 bases align to TRBD1. J was trimmed by 0 bases and V by 7 bases; bases with no gene match: 9. The length of the CDR3 is 15 residues. CDR1 is ENHRY, CDR2 SYGVKD, per germline. The CDR3 region is CAIKVKAGGSYEQYF. CDR3 bases: TGTGCCATCAAAGTAAAGGCAGGGGGCTCCTACGAGCAGTACTTC.

V is TRBV11-1 and J is TRBJ2-4; possible D gene TRBD2, 6 bases. From germline, CDR1 is SGHAT and CDR2 FQDESV (reference sequence). Deletions cut 5 bases from V and 1 base from J, with 9 bases between. The CDR3 is made up of 14 amino acids. CDR3 sequence reads: CASSQRGAKNIQYF. The CDR3 region has the DNA TGTGCCAGCAGCCAACGGGGGGCCAAAAACATTCAGTACTTC.

Ten or more counts support this clonotype. The rearrangement uses TRBV5-1 and TRBJ2-6; the match to TRBD1 covers 8 bases. Germline V CDR1 and CDR2: SGHRS, YFSETQ. The CDR3 contains 18 residues. The V segment lost 7 bases and the J segment 0 bases; nucleotides outside the gene matches: 12. DNA of the CDR3: TGCGCCAGCCGTCCCGGGACAGGTTCTCACTCTGGGGCCAACGTCCTGACTTTC. The encoded protein is CASRPGTGSHSGANVLTF.

This clonotype was seen many times. The CDR3 protein is CAIGWDTQYF. In DNA, the CDR3 is TGTGCCATCGGGTGGGATACGCAGTATTTT. The gene calls are TRBV27 and TRBJ2-3; D ambiguous. CDR3 size: 10 residues. Germline loops: CDR1 MNHEY, CDR2 SMNVEV (reference sequence). The V gene lost 10 bases and the J gene lost 6 bases, with 8 bases spanning the gap.

The chain recombines TRBV29-1 with TRBJ2-7; 8 bases line up with TRBD1. The CDR3 has 13 residues. V shed 7 bases, J shed 6 bases, and the junction held 11 bases outside the gene matches. The V gene's germline CDR1 is SQVTM and CDR2 ANQGSEA. The chain's CDR3 is CSAERDRGSEQYF. The CDR3 nucleotides read TGCAGCGCCGAACGTGACAGGGGTAGCGAGCAGTACTTC.

This clonotype was seen ten or more times. This chain links TRBV19 with TRBJ1-1, with D possibly being TRBD1 (5 bases). The germline V and J ends were trimmed by 8 bases and 0 bases, with 16 bases remaining between them. CDR1 and CDR2 from the germline V gene are LNHDA and SQIVND (reference sequence). The CDR3 is 15 amino acids. CDR3 nucleotide sequence: TGTGCCAGTGCGTTAAGGGGCGCATTGAACACTGAAGCTTTCTTT. It encodes CASALRGALNTEAFF. Drawing the rest from reference TRBV19 and TRBJ1-1, the complete variable domain is DGGITQSPKYLFRKEGQNVTLSCEQNLNHDAMYWYRQDPGQGLRLIYYSQIVNDFQKGDIAEGYSVSREKKESFPLTVTSAQKNPTAFYLCASALRGALNTEAFFGQGTRLTVV.

This clonotype was seen many times. This chain uses TRBV5-6 with TRBJ1-1; no clear D. Deletions cut 0 bases from V and 5 bases from J, with 8 bases between. CDR3 size: 13 residues. Looked up from germline, CDR1 is SGHDT and CDR2 is YYEEEE. CDR3 sequence: CASSLDPITEAFF. DNA of the CDR3: TGTGCCAGCAGCTTGGACCCCATAACTGAAGCTTTCTTT.

This clonotype was observed at least ten times. V and J are TRBV11-1 and TRBJ1-2; D ambiguous. Trimming took off 5 bases at V and 8 bases at J, with 9 bases between the two ends. Germline CDR1 and CDR2: SGHAT and FQDESV (reference sequence). There are 11 residues in the CDR3. The CDR3 bases are TGTGCCAGCAGCCCACGCTGGGGCTACACCTTC. Amino acids: CASSPRWGYTF.

CDR3 amino acids: CASSFLRGRAGRTGELFF. Here the CDR3 DNA reads TGTGCCAGCAGTTTCCTAAGGGGAAGGGCGGGGAGGACCGGGGAGCTGTTTTTT. This rearrangement joins TRBV27 to TRBJ2-2, with a tentative D call TRBD2 (6 bases). The germline V gene has CDR1 MNHEY and CDR2 SMNVEV (reference sequence). The V end was cut by 3 bases, the J end by 5 bases, with 22 bases between. The CDR3 runs 18 residues.

The sample holds many counts of this clonotype. V gene TRBV2 combines with J gene TRBJ2-4; D might be TRBD1 or TRBD2, each matching 5 bases. Germline CDR1 SNHLY, CDR2 FYNNEI. The CDR3 spans 14 residues. V was cut by 6 bases and J by 5 bases, with 14 bases left in between. This CDR3 is CASSTRGGQNIQYF. The DNA of the CDR3 is TGTGCCAGCAGCACCCGGGGCGGACAAAACATTCAGTACTTC.

V is TRBV6-1 and J is TRBJ1-6; D is ambiguous. Germline assignment: CDR1 MNHNS and CDR2 SASEGT. The CDR3 is made up of 13 amino acids. V was pared by 3 bases and J by 8 bases, with 8 bases between. The CDR3 nucleotides read TGTGCCAGCAGTGACGAGGTGTATTCACCCCTCCACTTT. Translated, it gives CASSDEVYSPLHF.